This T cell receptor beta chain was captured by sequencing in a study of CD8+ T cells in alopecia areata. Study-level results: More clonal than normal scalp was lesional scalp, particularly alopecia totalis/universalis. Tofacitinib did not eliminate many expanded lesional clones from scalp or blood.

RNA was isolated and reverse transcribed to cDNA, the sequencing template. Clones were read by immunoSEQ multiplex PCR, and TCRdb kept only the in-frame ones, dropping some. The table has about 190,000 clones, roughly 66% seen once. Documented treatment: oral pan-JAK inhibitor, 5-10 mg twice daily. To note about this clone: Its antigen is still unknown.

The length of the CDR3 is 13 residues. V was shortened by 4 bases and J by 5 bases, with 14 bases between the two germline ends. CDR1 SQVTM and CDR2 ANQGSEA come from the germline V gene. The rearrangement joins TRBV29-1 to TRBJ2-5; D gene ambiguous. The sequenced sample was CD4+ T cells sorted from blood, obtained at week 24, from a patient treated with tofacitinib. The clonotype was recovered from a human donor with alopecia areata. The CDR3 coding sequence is TGCAGCGTTGCCCCTCTGCTGGGGGAGACCCAGTACTTC. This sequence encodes CSVAPLLGETQYF.